Listed below are T cell receptor beta chains from one sample, sequenced in a study of OX40 agonist ivuxolimab in advanced cancers. Assay: immunoSEQ multiplex PCR; the TCRdb copy retains only in-frame clones and omits some. Among about 20,000 clones listed, over 80% were seen once. Sequenced here: CD4+ or CD8+ T cells sorted from blood, sampled in a trial of the OX40 agonist ivuxolimab. The source is an adult with an advanced solid tumor such as melanoma, head and neck, liver or kidney cancer. Each CDR3 is given with its conserved first and last residue. A D gene is named only where the DNA matches it firmly. Not all rows give a size; the values are once, few, many and, for expanded clones, a class.

NA,TRBV28,NA,TRBJ1-1,TGTGCCAGCAGTTTAGCGCAGGTGAACACTGAAGCTTTCTTT,CASSLAQVNTEAFF
NA,TRBV14,NA,TRBJ2-7,TGTGCCAGCAGCCAAGAAGGGGCCTACCCTTCCTACGAGCAGTACTTC,CASSQEGAYPSYEQYF
NA,TRBV11-2,NA,TRBJ2-7,TGTGCCAGCAGCTTATTGGCAGGCCAAGCCTACGAGCAGTACTTC,CASSLLAGQAYEQYF
NA,TRBV29-1,NA,TRBJ2-3,TGCAGCGTTGATATGGATACGCAGTATTTT,CSVDMDTQYF
medium-sized,TRBV29-1,NA,TRBJ1-4,TGCAGCGTTGGTGCAGAGGCTAATGAAAAACTGTTTTTT,CSVGAEANEKLFF
NA,TRBV6-4,TRBD1,TRBJ2-5,TGTGCCAGCAGTGACGACCGGGACAGGGAACAGACCCAGTACTTC,CASSDDRDREQTQYF
NA,TRBV7-6,NA,TRBJ2-1,TGTGCCAGCAGCCCTAGCTCCTACAATGAGCAGTTCTTC,CASSPSSYNEQFF
NA,TRBV28,NA,TRBJ2-1,TGTGCCAGCAGCCCCCCTAGCGGAGGGGGGAATGAGCAGTTCTTC,CASSPPSGGGNEQFF
NA,TRBV6-5,NA,TRBJ2-1,TGTGCCAGCAGTTACTCGGGGCAGGAGGGCGGCAATGAGCAGTTCTTC,CASSYSGQEGGNEQFF
NA,TRBV19,TRBD1,TRBJ1-5,TGTGCCAGTACGGAGGACAGGGGGAATACTCAGCCCCAGCATTTT,CASTEDRGNTQPQHF
NA,TRBV15,NA,TRBJ2-5,TGTGCCACCAGCAGAGTCCAGGGTGAGACCCAGTACTTC,CATSRVQGETQYF
NA,TRBV11-2,NA,TRBJ2-7,TGTGCCAGCAGCTTAGCTTCGGGCACCTACGAGCAGTACTTC,CASSLASGTYEQYF